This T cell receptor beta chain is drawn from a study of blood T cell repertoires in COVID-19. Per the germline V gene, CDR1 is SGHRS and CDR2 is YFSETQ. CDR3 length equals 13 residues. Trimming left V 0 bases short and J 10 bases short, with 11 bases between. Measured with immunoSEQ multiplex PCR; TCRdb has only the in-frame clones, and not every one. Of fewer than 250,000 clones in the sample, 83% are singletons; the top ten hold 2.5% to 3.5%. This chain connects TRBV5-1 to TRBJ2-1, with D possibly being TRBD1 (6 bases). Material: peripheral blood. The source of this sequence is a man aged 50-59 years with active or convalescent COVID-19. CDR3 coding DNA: TGCGCCAGCAGCTTGGCTTACAGGGAAGAGCAGTTCTTC. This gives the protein CASSLAYREEQFF. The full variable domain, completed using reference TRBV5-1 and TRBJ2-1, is KAGVTQTPRYLIKTRGQQVTLSCSPISGHRSVSWYQQTPGQGLQFLFEYFSETQRNKGNFPGRFSGRQFSNSRSEMNVSTLELGDSALYLCASSLAYREEQFFGPGTRLTVL.